These 9 T cell receptor beta chains originate from one sample sequenced in a study of T cells in Graves' hyperthyroidism and ophthalmopathy. Researchers took RNA transcripts and amplified the TCR beta CDR3 regions from them. HTBI primers were used for first-round RT-PCR of the TCR CDR3. Via MiXCR, TCRdb re-called the multiplex PCR reads, giving one row per CDR3 protein. The sample lists hundreds of thousands of distinct CDR3 sequences, roughly 40% occurring once. The sequencing input was blood. The receptor source for this set is a man aged 18 to 30 with Graves' hyperthyroidism.

In its sample, this clonotype was seen many times. For the CDR3, the DNA is TGCGCCAGCAGCCGGATGGCCTCTAACTATGGCTACACCTTC. It codes for CASSRMASNYGYTF. The chain uses TRBV5-1 and TRBJ1-2; D is uncertain. The CDR3 extends over 14 amino acids. Trimming shortened V by 4 bases and J by 0 bases, and 10 bases separated the two germline ends. Germline CDR1 and CDR2: SGHRS and YFSETQ.

Comment on this clonotype: A clone one base away is much larger, so this may be a read error. This chain joins TRBV5-5 and TRBJ2-6, with D uncertain. Per the germline V gene, CDR1 is SGHKS and CDR2 is YYEKEE (reference sequence). The V and J ends lost 4 bases and 0 bases respectively, with 14 bases between them. This CDR3 contains 17 residues. Here the CDR3 DNA reads TGTGCCAGCAGCCCGACATACGGTAGCTCTGGGGCCAACGTCCTGACTTTC. Translation: CASSPTYGSSGANVLTF. Looking up the rest from reference TRBV5-5 and TRBJ2-6 gives the full variable domain: DAGVTQSPTHLIKTRGQQVTLRCSPISGHKSVSWYQQVLGQGPQFIFQYYEKEERGRGNFPDRFSARQFPNYSSELNVNALLLGDSALYLCASSPTYGSSGANVLTFGAGSRLTVL.

This clonotype was counted many times. This chain joins TRBV20-1 and TRBJ1-1; perhaps TRBD1 as D (5 bases). This CDR3 contains 10 residues. The germline V gene encodes CDR1 DFQATT and CDR2 SNEGSKA (reference sequence). V was clipped by 6 bases and J by 10 bases, with 12 bases between them. CDR3 DNA sequence: TGCAGTGCGTACGGCGGGGGAGCTTTCTTT. Amino acid sequence: CSAYGGGAFF.

This clonotype occurred many times. This rearrangement joins TRBV9 to TRBJ1-2, with D perhaps matching TRBD1 (6 bases). The ends were cut back, 4 bases at V and 4 bases at J, with 17 bases in the middle. The CDR3 runs to 15 residues. Germline CDR1 SGDLS, CDR2 YYNGEE. CDR3 region: CASSSEGGQGYGYTF. The CDR3 DNA sequence: TGTGCCAGCAGCTCAGAAGGGGGGCAGGGCTATGGCTACACCTTC.

The chain joins TRBV12-3 or TRBV12-4 to TRBJ2-3; TRBD2 matches at 9 bases. CDR3 length equals 16 residues. J was trimmed by 2 bases and V by 5 bases; bases with no gene match: 8. DNA for the CDR3: TGTGCCAGCAGTACGAGCCTAGCGGGGATCACAGATACGCAGTATTTT. It translates to CASSTSLAGITDTQYF.

This clonotype was observed a few times. The rearrangement links TRBV9 to TRBJ2-2; 10 nucleotides align to TRBD2. CDR1 is SGDLS, CDR2 YYNGEE, per germline. The CDR3 is 16 amino acids. V lost 0 bases and J lost 5; bases outside the gene matches: 4. The CDR3 nucleotides read TGTGCCAGCAGCGTAGAAGCTAGCGGGGGTACCGGGGAGCTGTTTTTT. This sequence encodes CASSVEASGGTGELFF.

This clonotype came up many times. The chain has TRBV5-4 and TRBJ2-7; tentative D call: TRBD2 (5 bases). The CDR3 consists of 11 residues. Germline values: CDR1 SGHNT, CDR2 YYREEE (reference sequence). Trimming cost V 6 bases and J 6 bases, with 10 bases left between them. CDR3: CASKGEGEQYF. For the CDR3, the DNA is TGTGCCAGCAAGGGCGAGGGCGAGCAGTACTTC.

Regarding this clonotype: The CDR3 does not close with the conserved phenylalanine or tryptophan, likely indicating a read error. The rearrangement joins TRBV7-6 to TRBJ2-7; 8 bases map to TRBD2. The junction had 7 bases not matched to a gene; V was cut back by 4 bases and J by 2 bases. The CDR3 spans 15 residues. CDR1 and CDR2 from the germline V gene are SGHVS and FNYEAQ. The CDR3: CASSSAERGTYEQYS. CDR3 sequence (DNA): TGTGCCAGCAGCTCGGCTGAGCGGGGGACCTACGAGCAGTACTCC.

The chain is built from TRBV4-1 and TRBJ2-7, with D hard to call. Germline CDR1 and CDR2: MGHRA and YSYEKL. Trimming pared 0 bases from V and 3 bases from J, leaving 9 bases between. The CDR3 is 14 residues long. CDR3 amino acids: CASSQDQANYEQYF. For the CDR3, the DNA is TGCGCCAGCAGCCAAGATCAGGCCAACTACGAGCAGTACTTC.